The present TCR beta chain was sequenced within a study of T cells in Graves' hyperthyroidism and ophthalmopathy (dated by TCRdb to 2018 to 2020). Broadly, across the study: Peripheral blood samples were taken at the time of initial diagnosis, prior to any treatment. A discovery cohort of around 100 patients, about 40 with Graves' ophthalmopathy and about 60 with stable Graves' hyperthyroidism, was used to find distinguishing TCR V-J signatures. The study also compared thyroid tissue and blood T-cell repertoires from five or six Graves' hyperthyroidism patients. The 95 to 100 discovery patients were divided at random into training and test sets in a 7:3 ratio. TCR Vbeta CDR3 sequencing of 135 peripheral blood samples (over 40 ophthalmopathy, roughly 74 hyperthyroidism and some 17 progressor patients) is reported in the paper. An independent validation cohort of 18 to 20 hyperthyroidism patients and some 15 patients who later progressed to ophthalmopathy tested prospective prediction of ophthalmopathy. Following sampling, methimazole starting at 30 mg daily was given to hyperthyroidism patients, and high-dose intravenous methylprednisolone was given to ophthalmopathy patients.

Including cysteine and phenylalanine, the CDR3 has 15 amino acids. CDR3 DNA only is kept here, 45 bases in frame from base 1. From V the trimming removes 6 bases and from J it removes 3 bases, while the gene matches leave 4 bases of the junction unaccounted for. As encoded in the germline V gene, CDR1 is MDHEN while CDR2 is SYDVKM. The hyperthyroidism patients were between 18 and 65 years old and newly diagnosed, with a disease duration of less than 2 months. Exclusion was applied to patients with uncontrolled infections, other autoimmune diseases, pregnancy or lactation. Diagnoses relied on clinical symptoms, serum thyroxine and TRAb, thyroid ultrasound and orbital computed tomography. For progressor patients, blood was drawn at the first diagnosis of hyperthyroidism, before any ophthalmopathy symptoms had appeared. Ficoll-Paque density gradient centrifugation was used to isolate PBMCs from around 10 ml of fresh peripheral blood. Patients classed as progressors first received a Graves' hyperthyroidism diagnosis and then went on to develop ophthalmopathy during follow-up. Trizol reagent was used to extract total RNA, and RNA quality was then checked on an Agilent 2100 Bioanalyzer.

The TCR beta CDR3 regions were amplified from RNA transcripts. The first round of RT-PCR for the TCR CDR3 was performed with the HTBI primer set and the Qiagen OneStep RT-PCR kit. A second multiplex PCR round built the libraries, followed by size selection and purification. Paired-end sequencing of the libraries was performed with 100 bp reads on an Illumina HiSeq2000. As for how the authors treated the data: SOAPnuke was used to process the raw data, with reads discarded if the reads contained adapters or uncalled bases, had a mean Phred below 15, or lacked an exact constant-primer or identifier match. COPE v1.2.5 was used to merge high-quality paired reads, and clonotypes were defined as unique nucleotide sequences. Clonotypes were aligned to IMGT TRBV, TRBD and TRBJ reference segments using MiTCR v1.1. The analysis was restricted to V-J combinations with a frequency above 0.0001, which together covered 99.2% of the repertoires. The TCS score was defined as the ratio of F50 (clonal expansion) to E x V (chaos), calculated using BLOSUM62-based TCRdist between CDR3 peptides within each V-J. Welch's t-statistics and random forest reduced several hundred V-J features to 13, which were used in a naive Bayes classifier (R e1071). In TCRdb, the public reads were trimmed at Q25 with fastp and aligned with MiXCR, with productive beta chains retained. Every CDR3 protein is listed once, alongside the most common genes and DNA of its rows. For this entry, the V and J calls and clone size follow TCRdb and not the study's own pipeline. The sample table contains some 250,000 distinct CDR3 sequences; only one count was recorded for less than 15% of them. The ten largest clones take up approximately 12% of the sample.

What the study reported, not specific to this receptor: During validation, the model predicted progression to ophthalmopathy a median of about 6.5 months ahead of onset, with 70.59% sensitivity and more than 72% specificity. Sample size was not statistically predetermined, and investigators were not blinded to group allocation. A model built on a 13 V-J signature distinguished ophthalmopathy from stable hyperthyroidism, reaching around 87% sensitivity and around 81% specificity in cross-validation and 80%/75% in testing. Most expanded thyroid clonotypes (frequency above 0.001) were also detected in blood, a finding suggesting that blood repertoires may reflect thyroid immune responses.

The table lists this clonotype with many counts. This receptor's antigen is unknown. Per-base quality was not reported, and no clone a single base away is much larger than it. The clonotype comes from a woman aged 40 to 55 with Graves' hyperthyroidism that later progressed to Graves' ophthalmopathy. The specimen sequenced was blood. The V gene is TRBV28 and the J gene is TRBJ2-3; TRBD1 lines up with 12 middle nucleotides. The CDR3 corresponds to CASRGQGAGTDTQYF. The DNA sequence is given as TGTGCCAGCAGGGGACAGGGGGCTGGAACAGATACGCAGTATTTT.